A selection of T cell receptor beta chains follows, all from one sample in a study of neurological immune-mediated disorders. TCRdb re-called the 5' RACE reads through MiXCR, storing one row per CDR3 protein. The sample shows some 77,000 distinct CDR3 sequences, roughly an eighth of them seen only once. The sequenced material came from PBMCs. These receptors were collected from a female donor with HTLV-1-associated myelopathy (HAM/TSP). The CDR3 runs from the conserved cysteine through the conserved F or W. Fields, in order: CDR3 length, D gene, J gene, V gene, clone size, CDR3 DNA, CDR3 protein. D genes are given only for firm matches. A clone size is listed for some rows: how often the clone was seen (once, few, many), or a class if it is expanded.

length: 12
D: NA
J: TRBJ2-7
V: TRBV20-1
size: NA
DNA: TGCAGTGCTACCAGGGAGGTCTACGAGCAGTACTTC
CDR3: CSATREVYEQYF

length: 16
D: NA
J: TRBJ2-5
V: TRBV5-1
size: few
DNA: TGCGCCAGCAGCTTGGATGACCCGCGGTTCGGGGAGACCCAGTACTTC
CDR3: CASSLDDPRFGETQYF

length: 17
D: NA
J: TRBJ2-3
V: TRBV20-1
size: many
DNA: TGCAGTGCTAGAGAGAACCTCGACTTATCTAGCACAGATACGCAGTATTTT
CDR3: CSARENLDLSSTDTQYF

length: 13
D: NA
J: TRBJ1-4
V: TRBV27
size: many
DNA: TGTGCCAGCAGCCGTGCAACTAATGAAAAACTGTTTTTT
CDR3: CASSRATNEKLFF

length: 14
D: TRBD1
J: TRBJ2-1
V: TRBV7-3
size: few
DNA: TGTGCCAGCAGCCCCGGGACAGGGTACAATGAGCAGTTCTTC
CDR3: CASSPGTGYNEQFF

length: 13
D: NA
J: TRBJ2-5
V: TRBV25-1
size: NA
DNA: TGTGCCAGCAGTGAGGCAGGGCTAGATACCCAGTACTTC
CDR3: CASSEAGLDTQYF

length: 16
D: TRBD2
J: TRBJ2-5
V: TRBV7-2
size: many
DNA: TGTGCCAGCAGCTTAGGCCGGGCTAGCGGGGAGGAGACCCAGTACTTC
CDR3: CASSLGRASGEETQYF

length: 17
D: NA
J: TRBJ1-2
V: TRBV25-1
size: many
DNA: TGTGCCAGCAGTGAATCTCCAGGGACACCGGGGCACTATGGCTACACCTTC
CDR3: CASSESPGTPGHYGYTF

length: 21
D: NA
J: TRBJ1-5
V: TRBV21-1
size: many
DNA: TGTGCCAGCAGCTTAAAAAGCCGGGACAGGGGGGGATTTAATAGCAATCAGCCCCAGCATTTT
CDR3: CASSLKSRDRGGFNSNQPQHF

length: 19
D: TRBD2
J: TRBJ2-2
V: TRBV9
size: many
DNA: TGTGCCAGCAGCCCCCGGGGGGGAGGGTCCTTTAGGGACACCGGGGAGCTGTTTTTT
CDR3: CASSPRGGGSFRDTGELFF

length: 13
D: TRBD2
J: TRBJ2-7
V: TRBV7-3
size: many
DNA: TGTGCCAGCAGCTTAGGGGCGGGAGAAGAGCAGTACTTC
CDR3: CASSLGAGEEQYF

length: 13
D: NA
J: TRBJ2-3
V: TRBV9
size: many
DNA: TGTGCCAGCAGCGGAATTCCCACAGATACGCAGTATTTT
CDR3: CASSGIPTDTQYF

length: 14
D: NA
J: TRBJ2-2
V: TRBV5-1
size: many
DNA: TGCGCCAGCAGCTTGGGAGCCGTTACCGGGGAGCTGTTTTTT
CDR3: CASSLGAVTGELFF

length: 12
D: NA
J: TRBJ2-6
V: TRBV10-3
size: many
DNA: TGTGCCACTGGATCTGGGGCCAACGTCCTGACTTTC
CDR3: CATGSGANVLTF

length: 13
D: NA
J: TRBJ1-2
V: TRBV7-9
size: NA
DNA: TGTGCCATCAGCCCCAGACAGGCCTATGGCTACACCTTC
CDR3: CAISPRQAYGYTF

length: 16
D: TRBD1
J: TRBJ2-7
V: TRBV5-1
size: many
DNA: TGCGCCAGCAGCTTGGAGAGTGGGACAGTCGGCTACGAGCAGTACTTC
CDR3: CASSLESGTVGYEQYF

length: 15
D: TRBD2
J: TRBJ2-1
V: TRBV5-5
size: many
DNA: TGTGCCAGCAGCCCGGGGGGGCCAACCATTAAGGAGCAGTTCTTC
CDR3: CASSPGGPTIKEQFF

length: 11
D: NA
J: TRBJ2-3
V: TRBV20-1
size: many
DNA: TGCAGTGCTAGGAGGGGAGATACGCAGTATTTT
CDR3: CSARRGDTQYF

length: 17
D: TRBD1
J: TRBJ2-1
V: TRBV7-9
size: few
DNA: TGTGCCAGCAGCTTAGGCCTGACAGGACAGGGCCACAATGAGCAGTTCTTC
CDR3: CASSLGLTGQGHNEQFF

length: 15
D: TRBD1
J: TRBJ1-4
V: TRBV6-5
size: many
DNA: TGTGCCAGCAGTGCCGACAGGGAGGCGCGGGAAAAACTGTTTTTT
CDR3: CASSADREAREKLFF

length: 13
D: NA
J: TRBJ2-7
V: TRBV20-1
size: many
DNA: TGCAGTGCTAGGGCAGGGTCCTCCTACGAGCAGTACTTC
CDR3: CSARAGSSYEQYF

length: 13
D: NA
J: TRBJ1-2
V: TRBV11-1
size: many
DNA: TGTGCCAGCAGCCTCCAGGGGCACTATGGCTACACCTTC
CDR3: CASSLQGHYGYTF

length: 14
D: NA
J: TRBJ1-2
V: TRBV5-6
size: many
DNA: TGTGCCAGCAGCTTGCTACAAAATTCCTATGGCTACACCTTC
CDR3: CASSLLQNSYGYTF

length: 18
D: NA
J: TRBJ2-1
V: TRBV11-2
size: NA
DNA: TGTGCCAGCAGCTTCGATCATCGCTTGAGGGGGGGCTACAATGAGCAGTTCTTC
CDR3: CASSFDHRLRGGYNEQFF

length: 14
D: NA
J: TRBJ1-1
V: TRBV27
size: many
DNA: TGTGCCAGCAGTTTGGGGGGCTCGAACACTGAAGCTTTCTTT
CDR3: CASSLGGSNTEAFF

length: 15
D: TRBD1
J: TRBJ1-4
V: TRBV7-2
size: few
DNA: TGTGCCAGCAGCTTCTGGACAGGACCCAATGAAAATCTGTTTTTT
CDR3: CASSFWTGPNENLFF

length: 15
D: NA
J: TRBJ2-1
V: TRBV5-1
size: NA
DNA: TGCGCCAGCAGCGGGTTTAGGGTTCGAGGAAATGAGCAGTTCTTC
CDR3: CASSGFRVRGNEQFF

length: 17
D: TRBD1
J: TRBJ2-2
V: TRBV4-2
size: many
DNA: TGTGCCAGCAGCCAAGCTCTAGGGGGCTCGACCACCGGGGAGCTGTTTTTT
CDR3: CASSQALGGSTTGELFF

length: 12
D: TRBD1
J: TRBJ1-2
V: TRBV29-1
size: many
DNA: TGCAGCGTACAGGGGACGGTCTATGGCTACACCTTC
CDR3: CSVQGTVYGYTF

length: 16
D: NA
J: TRBJ1-4
V: TRBV4-1
size: many
DNA: TGCGCCAGCAGCACCACAGGGATCGAAACTAATGAAAAACTGTTTTTT
CDR3: CASSTTGIETNEKLFF

length: 16
D: NA
J: TRBJ2-3
V: TRBV7-2
size: many
DNA: TGTGCCAGCAGCCTGACGAGGGCACTAGCATCAGATACGCAGTATTTT
CDR3: CASSLTRALASDTQYF

length: 16
D: TRBD1
J: TRBJ2-1
V: TRBV28
size: many
DNA: TGTGCCAGCAGTTTAATATACAGGGGGAGTTCGGATGAGCAGTTCTTC
CDR3: CASSLIYRGSSDEQFF

length: 16
D: NA
J: TRBJ1-6
V: TRBV4-1
size: many
DNA: TGCGCCAGCAGCTACCACCGGGACGTTGAAAATTCACCCCTCCACTTT
CDR3: CASSYHRDVENSPLHF

length: 14
D: NA
J: TRBJ2-2
V: TRBV27
size: many
DNA: TGTGCCAGCAGTTCCGGACTAAGTGCCGGGGAGCTGTTTTTT
CDR3: CASSSGLSAGELFF

length: 15
D: NA
J: TRBJ2-3
V: TRBV6-5
size: many
DNA: TGTGCCAGCAGTTACGGGAGGATCGGCACAGATACGCAGTATTTT
CDR3: CASSYGRIGTDTQYF

length: 14
D: NA
J: TRBJ2-7
V: TRBV4-1
size: many
DNA: TGCGCCAGCAGCCAAGATGGGGGATTAGGGGAGCAGTACTTC
CDR3: CASSQDGGLGEQYF

length: 12
D: NA
J: TRBJ1-1
V: TRBV12-3/TRBV12-4
size: many
DNA: TGTGCCAGCAGTGGACGTCGAAAAAGTTCTTTCTTT
CDR3: CASSGRRKSSFF

length: 18
D: TRBD2
J: TRBJ2-3
V: TRBV28
size: once
DNA: TGTGCCAGCAGTCCGTCCCGGACTAGCGGGGCTCACACAAATACGCAGTATTTT
CDR3: CASSPSRTSGAHTNTQYF

length: 17
D: TRBD1
J: TRBJ2-1
V: TRBV11-2
size: many
DNA: TGTGCCAGCAGCCCGAGGGGACAGTGGGGGTTAGGCAATGAGCAGTTCTTC
CDR3: CASSPRGQWGLGNEQFF

length: 14
D: NA
J: TRBJ2-7
V: TRBV7-9
size: many
DNA: TGTGCCAGCAGCTTAGGCCGCCAGTTTGGTGTGCAGTACTTC
CDR3: CASSLGRQFGVQYF

length: 11
D: NA
J: TRBJ1-2
V: TRBV20-1
size: many
DNA: TGCAGTGCCCCAGACAACTATGGCTACACCTTC
CDR3: CSAPDNYGYTF

length: 15
D: TRBD1
J: TRBJ1-2
V: TRBV28
size: NA
DNA: TGTGCCAGCAGTTTTGGGTCAGGGGGACGCTATGGCTACACCTTC
CDR3: CASSFGSGGRYGYTF

length: 16
D: NA
J: TRBJ2-7
V: TRBV7-2
size: many
DNA: TGTGCCAGCAGCTTAATATCAGGGGACCAAAATAACGAGCAGTACTTC
CDR3: CASSLISGDQNNEQYF

length: 16
D: NA
J: TRBJ1-6
V: TRBV9
size: many
DNA: TGTGCCAGCAGCCACAGACAGGAGACCTATAATTCACCCCTCCACTTT
CDR3: CASSHRQETYNSPLHF

length: 12
D: NA
J: TRBJ2-7
V: TRBV7-9
size: many
DNA: TGTGCCAGCAGCCGGGAGTACTACGAGCAGTACTTC
CDR3: CASSREYYEQYF

length: 13
D: NA
J: TRBJ2-7
V: TRBV5-1
size: many
DNA: TGCGCCAGCAGACTAGTTGGCTCCTACGAGCAGTACTTC
CDR3: CASRLVGSYEQYF

length: 15
D: TRBD1
J: TRBJ2-7
V: TRBV27
size: NA
DNA: TGTGCCAGCAGTGCCCGCCCTCGGACAGGGGACGAGCAGCACTTC
CDR3: CASSARPRTGDEQHF

length: 15
D: NA
J: TRBJ1-5
V: TRBV5-1
size: many
DNA: TGCGCCAGCAGCTTGGAACAGGGTCGCAATCAGCCCCAGCATTTT
CDR3: CASSLEQGRNQPQHF

length: 12
D: NA
J: TRBJ2-7
V: TRBV28
size: few
DNA: TGTGCCAACAGTCTTACAGGGTACGAGCAGTACTTC
CDR3: CANSLTGYEQYF

length: 15
D: NA
J: TRBJ1-1
V: TRBV5-1
size: few
DNA: TGCGCCAGCGGCCCTTCCACAGGCTCGAACACTGAAGCTTTCTTT
CDR3: CASGPSTGSNTEAFF

length: 15
D: TRBD1
J: TRBJ1-4
V: TRBV4-1
size: many
DNA: TGCGCCAGCAGCCAAGGACAGGGAACTAATGAAAAACTGTTTTTT
CDR3: CASSQGQGTNEKLFF

length: 14
D: NA
J: TRBJ2-1
V: TRBV28
size: many
DNA: TGTGCCAGCAGTTCGACGGGGGAGCCTCGGGAGCAGTTCTTC
CDR3: CASSSTGEPREQFF

length: 14
D: NA
J: TRBJ1-1
V: TRBV19
size: NA
DNA: TGTGCCAGCGACTCCGGGACAACGAACACTGAAGCTTTCTTT
CDR3: CASDSGTTNTEAFF

length: 14
D: NA
J: TRBJ1-1
V: TRBV6-5
size: many
DNA: TGTGCCAGCAGTTACTGGGACACGAACACTGAAGCTTTCTTT
CDR3: CASSYWDTNTEAFF

length: 18
D: NA
J: TRBJ1-1
V: TRBV4-1
size: many
DNA: TGCGCCAGCACCCAACCGGGAGGTAGGGGACAAGTTCGGACTGAAGCTTTCTTT
CDR3: CASTQPGGRGQVRTEAFF

length: 17
D: NA
J: TRBJ2-3
V: TRBV6-5
size: many
DNA: TGTGCCAGCAGTTACTGGTCGCCGGGGCGGTTCGGGGATACGCAGTATTTT
CDR3: CASSYWSPGRFGDTQYF

length: 12
D: NA
J: TRBJ2-1
V: TRBV12-3/TRBV12-4
size: many
DNA: TGTGCCAGCAGCCGAAGGGCGTTGGAGCAGTTCTTC
CDR3: CASSRRALEQFF

length: 15
D: TRBD2
J: TRBJ2-1
V: TRBV7-2
size: NA
DNA: TGTGCCAGCAGCCGCCTCGCGGGGGGTTACAATGAGCAGTTCTTC
CDR3: CASSRLAGGYNEQFF

length: 12
D: NA
J: TRBJ2-3
V: TRBV5-6
size: many
DNA: TGTGCCAGCAGCCGAACATGGGATACGCAGTATTTT
CDR3: CASSRTWDTQYF

length: 17
D: NA
J: TRBJ1-5
V: TRBV25-1
size: many
DNA: TGTGCCAGCAGTGAACAACGACGATCCCGAAGGTATCAGCCCCAGCATTTT
CDR3: CASSEQRRSRRYQPQHF